The 28 T cell receptor beta chains presented below share a single source sample, sequenced in a study of blood T cells in healthy people across ages. The second PCR ran about 6 to 12 cycles with a sample-barcoded 5' primer and J-beta primers. TCRdb passed the 5' RACE reads through MiXCR, listing each CDR3 protein once. The sample yields fewer than 2,000,000 distinct CDR3 sequences, almost 35% seen once. What was sequenced was blood. The receptors stem from a woman in her thirties in good health.

There are a few counts of this clonotype. The chain has TRBV20-1 and TRBJ2-3; 8 bases align to TRBD1. This CDR3 contains 15 residues. V dropped 2 bases and J dropped 1; count of bases not matched to a gene: 5. CDR1 is DFQATT, CDR2 SNEGSKA, per germline (reference sequence). The CDR3 bases are TGCAGTGCTAGATGGGCCAGGGGGCGCACAGATACGCAGTATTTT. Its protein is CSARWARGRTDTQYF.

This clonotype was picked up a small number of times. The chain employs TRBV5-1 and TRBJ2-7, with D possibly TRBD2 on 6 matching bases. Germline V gene sequence: CDR1 SGHRS, CDR2 YFSETQ. V was cut by 0 bases and J by 2 bases, with 9 bases left in between. CDR3 length equals 14 residues. As DNA, the CDR3 is TGCGCCAGCAGCTTGGTAGCGGAGACCTACGAGCAGTACTTC. Its translation: CASSLVAETYEQYF.

The V and J genes are TRBV6-1 and TRBJ2-5, with a possible D match to TRBD1 (6 bases). The CDR3 extends over 13 amino acids. V lost 7 bases and J lost 3, with 12 bases in between. Per the germline V gene, CDR1 is MNHNS and CDR2 is SASEGT. CDR3 loop: CASTGQIKETQYF. The DNA for the CDR3 is TGTGCCAGCACCGGACAGATAAAAGAGACCCAGTACTTC.

The CDR3: CAAASRGDYQPQHF. The CDR3 DNA reads as TGTGCTGCAGCATCCAGGGGCGATTATCAGCCCCAGCATTTT. The chain joins TRBV10-3 to TRBJ1-5, with D possibly TRBD1 on 6 matching bases. CDR3 length: 14 residues. Germline assignment: CDR1 ENHRY and CDR2 SYGVKD.

In its sample, this clonotype was seen a few times. V and J are TRBV11-2 and TRBJ2-1; 9 positions match TRBD1. CDR1 is SGHAT and CDR2 is FQNNGV in the germline V gene. V lost 7 bases, J lost 5 bases, and 3 bases stayed unmatched. The CDR3 is 13 amino acids. DNA for the CDR3: TGTGCCAGCACCTGGGACAGGGACAATGAGCAGTTCTTC. Its translation is CASTWDRDNEQFF.

For the CDR3, the DNA is TGTGCCAGCAGCCGCCGGGAGGGGGGCAATGAGCAGTACTTC. Amino acid sequence: CASSRREGGNEQYF. V is TRBV4-2 and J is TRBJ2-7, with 8 bases that match TRBD2. The CDR3 length is 14 residues. Germline-derived CDR1 and CDR2 are LGHNA and YNFKEQ. J was trimmed by 7 bases and V by 4 bases; bases with no gene match: 9.

The genes are TRBV28 and TRBJ2-1; no firm D call. The germline V gene has CDR1 MDHEN and CDR2 SYDVKM. Trimming stripped 2 bases from V and 9 bases from J, with 17 bases between. This CDR3 spans 15 amino acids. This CDR3 is CASSLIRDRYTEQFF. The CDR3 DNA is TGTGCCAGCAGTTTAATAAGGGATCGGTATACTGAGCAGTTCTTC.

This chain uses TRBV6-1 with TRBJ2-5; a possible D gene is TRBD1 (6 bases). With 6 bases removed from V and 5 bases from J, the gap between germline ends came to 16 bases. Looked up from germline, CDR1 is MNHNS and CDR2 is SASEGT. The CDR3 sequence is 14 residues long. CDR3 in amino acids: CASRDARGAETQYF. The CDR3 DNA follows: TGTGCCAGCAGGGATGCCAGGGGAGCGGAGACCCAGTACTTC.

This chain uses TRBV20-1 with TRBJ2-7, with D possibly being TRBD1 (5 bases). Germline CDR1 and CDR2: DFQATT and SNEGSKA (reference sequence). The CDR3 covers 13 residues. Trimming shortened V by 4 bases and J by 4 bases, and 14 bases separated the two germline ends. The chain's CDR3 is CSATRQKNYEQYF. The CDR3 DNA sequence: TGCAGTGCTACACGACAGAAAAATTACGAGCAGTACTTC.

V and J are TRBV4-1 and TRBJ2-2, with 8 bases aligning to TRBD1. From germline, CDR1 is MGHRA and CDR2 YSYEKL. CDR3 size: 17 residues. V lost 3 bases and J lost 9; bases outside the gene matches: 15. CDR3 coding DNA: TGCGCCAGCAGCCATATCCGGGACAGGATTGCGGGCCGGGAGCTGTTTTTT. Translating gives CASSHIRDRIAGRELFF.

This clonotype was seen ten or more times. V gene TRBV5-1 combines with J gene TRBJ2-7; 11 bases align to TRBD2. CDR1 SGHRS and CDR2 YFSETQ come from the germline V gene. Trimming at V came to 2 bases and at J to 3 bases, leaving 4 bases not matched to a gene. The length of the CDR3 is 15 residues. The CDR3 DNA is TGCGCCAGCAGCTTAACTAGCGGGGGATACTACGAGCAGTACTTC. Its protein is CASSLTSGGYYEQYF.

This sequence joins TRBV15 and TRBJ2-2, with D possibly being TRBD1 or TRBD2 (6 bases each). The CDR3 extends over 16 amino acids. V was cut by 2 bases and J by 5 bases, with 15 bases left in between. Germline CDR1 reads LNHNV; CDR2 reads YYDKDF (reference sequence). CDR3 in DNA: TGTGCCACCAGCAGATCCCCAAGAGGGGGGACCGGGGAGCTGTTTTTT. This encodes CATSRSPRGGTGELFF.

The genes are TRBV27 and TRBJ1-2; TRBD1 matches 9 bases. The CDR3 is 15 amino acids. Losses at the gene ends were 10 bases for V and 2 bases for J; bases not matched to a gene: 11. Germline V lookup: CDR1 MNHEY, CDR2 SMNVEV (reference sequence). CDR3 bases: TGTGCCACCCGAAGGGGGGACAGGGACAACTATGGCTACACCTTC. Translating it yields CATRRGDRDNYGYTF.

The chain carries TRBV28 and TRBJ1-1; D perhaps matches TRBD1 (6 bases). V was clipped by 7 bases and J by 4 bases, with 10 bases between them. The CDR3 has 12 amino acids. The germline V gene has CDR1 MDHEN and CDR2 SYDVKM. The CDR3 protein is CASIQQGTEAFF. For the CDR3, the DNA is TGTGCCAGCATACAACAGGGCACTGAAGCTTTCTTT.

This clonotype has only a few counts. V and J are TRBV9 and TRBJ1-2, with no clear D. Germline V gene lookup returns CDR1 SGDLS and CDR2 YYNGEE. V lost 2 bases, J lost 9 bases, and 17 bases lay in between. This CDR3 contains 14 residues. Written as DNA, the CDR3 is TGTGCCAGCAGCGTTCGGGAATTGGCTTATAGCTACACCTTC. Its translation: CASSVRELAYSYTF.

V and J are TRBV29-1 and TRBJ2-1, with 11 bases that match TRBD2. Germline CDR1 is SQVTM and CDR2 is ANQGSEA. This CDR3 is 12 amino acids long. The DNA for the CDR3 is TGCGGCGGGACTAGCGGTTACAATGAGCAGTTCTTC. Translation: CGGTSGYNEQFF.

This CDR3 reads CASSLYGTGQETQYF. CDR3 nucleotide sequence: TGTGCCAGCAGCTTATATGGAACCGGCCAAGAGACCCAGTACTTC. V and J are TRBV11-1 and TRBJ2-5; D is ambiguous. Between the trimmed V and J ends, which lost 2 bases and 1 base, there was a span of 11 bases. Per germline, CDR1 SGHAT and CDR2 FQDESV (reference sequence). This CDR3 spans 15 amino acids.

This clonotype was picked up a small number of times. The chain uses TRBV7-6 and TRBJ1-1; D may be TRBD1 (5 bases). The CDR3 extends over 17 amino acids. Germline lookup yields CDR1 SGHVS and CDR2 FNYEAQ. Trimming left V 5 bases short and J 0 bases short, with 19 bases between. The CDR3: CASSRQLPGTVNTEAFF. CDR3 in DNA: TGTGCCAGCAGCAGACAACTCCCCGGGACGGTGAACACTGAAGCTTTCTTT.

This clonotype was counted at least ten times. The gene calls are TRBV20-1 and TRBJ1-2, with D maybe TRBD1 (5 bases). Looked up from germline, CDR1 is DFQATT and CDR2 is SNEGSKA (reference sequence). Trimming cost V 2 bases and J 6 bases, with 10 bases left between them. The CDR3 is 12 residues long. CDR3 coding DNA: TGCAGTGCTAGAACCGGGGCTCATGGCTACACCTTC. Translated: CSARTGAHGYTF.

This chain joins TRBV5-1 and TRBJ1-3; D is unclear. Germline CDR1 SGHRS, CDR2 YFSETQ. V was clipped by 0 bases and J by 0 bases, with 7 bases between them. There are 15 residues in the CDR3. The CDR3 coding sequence is TGCGCCAGCAGCTTGGCCAGGAGCTCTGGAAACACCATATATTTT. Its protein is CASSLARSSGNTIYF. Using reference TRBV5-1 and TRBJ1-3 for the parts outside the CDR3, the full variable domain is KAGVTQTPRYLIKTRGQQVTLSCSPISGHRSVSWYQQTPGQGLQFLFEYFSETQRNKGNFPGRFSGRQFSNSRSEMNVSTLELGDSALYLCASSLARSSGNTIYFGEGSWLTVV.

This rearrangement joins TRBV29-1 to TRBJ1-6; 8 bases match TRBD1. CDR3 length: 13 residues. Trimming at V came to 1 base and at J to 15 bases, leaving 8 bases not matched to a gene. CDR1 and CDR2 (germline): SQVTM, ANQGSEA. In nucleotides, the CDR3 is TGCAGCGTTGAAGTGGGTCTGGGACAGGACCTCCACTTT. As protein: CSVEVGLGQDLHF.

This clonotype was counted between two and nine times. The CDR3: CASSVEGASGYNEQFF. CDR3 DNA sequence: TGTGCCAGCAGCGTAGAAGGGGCTAGCGGTTACAATGAGCAGTTCTTC. J is TRBJ2-1 and V is TRBV9; TRBD2 agrees at 7 bases. CDR1 and CDR2 (germline): SGDLS, YYNGEE. This CDR3 has 16 amino acids. After removal of 0 bases from V and 4 bases from J, the junction contained 7 bases not matched to a gene.

This chain uses TRBV2 with TRBJ2-7, with D unclear. The V end was cut by 3 bases, the J end by 1 base, with 7 bases between. CDR1 is SNHLY, CDR2 FYNNEI, per germline. The CDR3 has 13 amino acids. Here the CDR3 DNA reads TGTGCCAGCAGTGATTGGTGGTCCTACGAGCAGTACTTC. Protein sequence: CASSDWWSYEQYF.

The chain combines TRBV7-2 with TRBJ2-4, with D tentatively TRBD1 or TRBD2 (7 bases each). Per germline, CDR1 SGHTA and CDR2 FQGNSA. The CDR3 extends over 17 amino acids. V was pared by 5 bases and J by 7 bases, with 24 bases between. DNA for the CDR3: TGTGCCAGCAGCCCCTGGTACAGGGGCGGGAGTAGTAACATTCAGTACTTC. Amino acid sequence: CASSPWYRGGSSNIQYF.

The chain links TRBV7-9 to TRBJ2-7; D might be TRBD1 (6 bases). V lost 5 bases and J 4 bases, leaving 12 bases between the germline ends. Germline CDR1 SEHNR, CDR2 FQNEAQ (reference sequence). There are 13 residues in the CDR3. CDR3 loop: CASSHGQPYEQYF. Here the CDR3 DNA reads TGTGCCAGCAGCCACGGACAGCCTTACGAGCAGTACTTC.

V and J are TRBV6-5 and TRBJ1-2; D might be TRBD1 (5 bases). Germline V gives CDR1 MNHEY, CDR2 SVGAGI. V lost 2 bases to trimming and J lost 5 bases, with 12 bases between them. The CDR3 runs to 14 residues. The CDR3 region is CASSYGGLLYGYTF. CDR3 bases: TGTGCCAGCAGTTACGGGGGTCTCCTTTATGGCTACACCTTC.

Regarding this clonotype: At one boundary the junction diverges from the germline segment, which might be a read error. The V call is TRBV7-9, the J call TRBJ2-3; 9 bases are a match to TRBD2. Per germline, CDR1 SEHNR and CDR2 FQNEAQ (reference sequence). This CDR3 contains 16 residues. The CDR3 nucleotides read TGTGTCAGCAGCTTAGCGGCTAGCGGGGTAACAGATACGCAGTATTTT. This sequence encodes CVSSLAASGVTDTQYF.

The chain combines TRBV20-1 with TRBJ2-3; 11 nucleotides agree with TRBD2. V was pared by 6 bases and J by 2 bases, with 7 bases of the junction left unmatched. The CDR3 has 15 residues. CDR1 is DFQATT, CDR2 SNEGSKA, per germline (reference sequence). In DNA form, the CDR3 reads TGCAGTGCAACACTAGCGGGGGCCGCCACAGATACGCAGTATTTT. As protein: CSATLAGAATDTQYF.